A selection of T cell receptor beta chains follows, all from one sample in a study of cytomegalovirus exposure and HLA in healthy donors. The data were produced by immunoSEQ multiplex PCR, yet TCRdb's version contains in-frame clones alone and is incomplete. Of about 120,000 clones in the sample, about 80% were seen once. The sequencing sample was made of PBMCs. These receptors all stem from a woman in her 40s in good health and CMV-seropositive. Each CDR3 is given with its conserved first and last residue. The D gene is left open where the match is weak. Not all rows give a size; the values are once, few, many and, for expanded clones, a class.

j_call | cdr3_length | v_call | d_call | clone_size | cdr3_nt | cdr3_aa
TRBJ1-4 | 14 | TRBV7-9 | - | few | TGTGCCAGCAGCGTGCCCAGCGTTAATGAAAAACTGTTTTTT | CASSVPSVNEKLFF
TRBJ1-2 | 13 | TRBV10-1 | - | few | TGCGCCAGCAGTGGACAGGAAGGCTATGGCTACACCTTC | CASSGQEGYGYTF
TRBJ1-3 | 15 | TRBV9 | - | - | TGTGCCAGCAGCGTAGGCAGGGACTCTGGAAACACCATATATTTT | CASSVGRDSGNTIYF
TRBJ1-5 | 14 | TRBV5-5 | - | - | TGTGCCAGCAGCCGGGAGACAATGAATCAGCCCCAGCATTTT | CASSRETMNQPQHF
TRBJ1-1 | 13 | TRBV6-5 | TRBD1 | - | TGTGCCAGCAACGTAGGACAGGGGAGGACGGCTTTCTTT | CASNVGQGRTAFF
TRBJ1-1 | 14 | TRBV19 | - | few | TGTGCCAGTACTACCAGCACAGTCAACACTGAAGCTTTCTTT | CASTTSTVNTEAFF
TRBJ1-1 | 16 | TRBV4-1 | - | few | TGCGCCAGCAGCCAAGAAAAGAGAAGAGGCCACACTGAAGCTTTCTTT | CASSQEKRRGHTEAFF
TRBJ1-5 | 15 | TRBV6-5 | - | - | TGTGCCAGCAGTTATTTTGCAGGGAGCAATCAGCCCCAGCATTTT | CASSYFAGSNQPQHF
TRBJ1-5 | 16 | TRBV7-2 | TRBD1 | - | TGTGCCAGCAGCTTAGGACAGGGGTTCCCCAATCAGCCCCAGCATTTT | CASSLGQGFPNQPQHF
TRBJ2-7 | 11 | TRBV28 | - | - | TGTGCCAGCGGGCGGGGCTACGAGCAGTACTTC | CASGRGYEQYF
TRBJ1-1 | 18 | TRBV2 | TRBD1 | few | TGTGCCAGCAGTTCCCTGGGGGTACTGGACAGGGAAAAGACTGAAGCTTTCTTT | CASSSLGVLDREKTEAFF
TRBJ1-1 | 13 | TRBV10-3 | - | - | TGTGCCATCAGTGGGGAGTTGAACACTGAAGCTTTCTTT | CAISGELNTEAFF
TRBJ2-4 | 13 | TRBV7-2 | - | - | TGTGCCAGCAGCACTTACCGGGGAAACATTCAGTACTTC | CASSTYRGNIQYF
TRBJ2-1 | 12 | TRBV5-6 | - | few | TGTGCCAGCAGCTCCATCGACAACCAGCAGTTCTTC | CASSSIDNQQFF
TRBJ1-1 | 13 | TRBV9 | - | - | TGTGCCAGCAGCTTAGGAGGCAGTACTGAAGCTTTCTTT | CASSLGGSTEAFF
TRBJ2-3 | 17 | TRBV5-1 | TRBD2 | - | TGCGCCAGCAAAGGACTAGCGGGGGGTTCGGGAACAGATACGCAGTATTTT | CASKGLAGGSGTDTQYF
TRBJ2-1 | 14 | TRBV7-9 | TRBD1 | few | TGTGCCAGCAGGGAGACAGGGAAGCCCTTCGAGCAGTTCTTC | CASRETGKPFEQFF
TRBJ1-2 | 15 | TRBV9 | TRBD1 | - | TGTGCCAGCAGCGCAGGACAGGGGCAGGGCTATGGCTACACCTTC | CASSAGQGQGYGYTF
TRBJ2-2 | 18 | TRBV11-3 | - | - | TGTGCCAGCAGCTTACGCGCATGGGGGCAGGGATGGTCCGGGGAGCTGTTTTTT | CASSLRAWGQGWSGELFF
TRBJ1-1 | 14 | TRBV29-1 | TRBD1 | once | TGCAGCGTCCGGGACAGGGGTGGTAACACTGAAGCTTTCTTT | CSVRDRGGNTEAFF
TRBJ2-1 | 14 | TRBV19 | TRBD2 | - | TGTGCCAGTAGTTTGGGGGGGAGAGGCGATGAGCAGTTCTTC | CASSLGGRGDEQFF
TRBJ1-1 | 14 | TRBV6-5 | - | once | TGTGCCAGCAGTTGGACAGTCAGGAACACTGAAGCTTTCTTT | CASSWTVRNTEAFF
TRBJ2-5 | 13 | TRBV4-1 | - | - | TGCGCCAGCAGTCGGACTTTGGGGGAGACCCAGTACTTC | CASSRTLGETQYF
TRBJ2-5 | 15 | TRBV27 | - | - | TGTGCCAGCAGTTTATCGGTGAGGGCGTCAGAGACCCAGTACTTC | CASSLSVRASETQYF
TRBJ2-3 | 12 | TRBV5-1 | - | - | TGCGCCAGCAGCACAGGGACAGATACGCAGTATTTT | CASSTGTDTQYF
TRBJ2-7 | 14 | TRBV5-6 | - | - | TGTGCCAGCAGCATGAAAGGGGCCCCACGGGAGCAGTACTTC | CASSMKGAPREQYF
TRBJ2-5 | 14 | TRBV6-5 | - | - | TGTGCCAGCAGTTACGGGGGGACTGTAGAGACCCAGTACTTC | CASSYGGTVETQYF
TRBJ2-2 | 15 | TRBV12-5 | - | - | TGTGCTAGTGGTCGGAGACCGGCGGGTTACGGGGAGCTGTTTTTT | CASGRRPAGYGELFF
TRBJ1-3 | 17 | TRBV25-1 | - | - | TGTGCCAGCAGTGAATCCCTCCCACCGAGCTCTGGAAACACCATATATTTT | CASSESLPPSSGNTIYF
TRBJ1-5 | 14 | TRBV2 | TRBD1 | - | TGTGCCTGTCAGACAGGGGATAGCAATCAGCCCCAGCATTTT | CACQTGDSNQPQHF
TRBJ1-5 | 13 | TRBV18 | - | few | TGTGCCAGCTCTCCCGACAATAATCAGCCCCAGCATTTT | CASSPDNNQPQHF